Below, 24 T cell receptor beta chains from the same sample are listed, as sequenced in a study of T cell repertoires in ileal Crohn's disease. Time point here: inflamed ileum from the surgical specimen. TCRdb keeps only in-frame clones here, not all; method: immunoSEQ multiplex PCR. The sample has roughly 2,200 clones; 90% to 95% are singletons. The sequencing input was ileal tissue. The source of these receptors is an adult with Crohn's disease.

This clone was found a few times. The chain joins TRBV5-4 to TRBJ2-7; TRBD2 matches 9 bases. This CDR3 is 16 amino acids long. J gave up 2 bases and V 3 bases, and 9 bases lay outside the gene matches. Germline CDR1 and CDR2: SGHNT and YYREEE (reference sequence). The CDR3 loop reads CASSSLSGGAPYEQYF. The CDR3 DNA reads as TGTGCCAGCAGCTCCCTTAGCGGGGGAGCCCCCTACGAGCAGTACTTC.

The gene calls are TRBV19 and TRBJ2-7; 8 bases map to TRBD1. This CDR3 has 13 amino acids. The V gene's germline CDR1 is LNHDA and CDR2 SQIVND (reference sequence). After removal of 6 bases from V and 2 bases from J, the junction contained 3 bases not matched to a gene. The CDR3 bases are TGTGCCAGTAGCGTGGACAGGGCCTACGAGCAGTACTTC. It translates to CASSVDRAYEQYF.

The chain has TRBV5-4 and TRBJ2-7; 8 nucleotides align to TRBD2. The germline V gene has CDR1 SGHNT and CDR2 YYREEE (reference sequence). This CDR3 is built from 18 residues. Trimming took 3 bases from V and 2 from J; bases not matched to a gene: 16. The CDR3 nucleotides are TGTGCCAGCAGCTCGAAGGGCGGGGAGCGGGAGTCCCCCTACGAGCAGTACTTC. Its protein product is CASSSKGGERESPYEQYF. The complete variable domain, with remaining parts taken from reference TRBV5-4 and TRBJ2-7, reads ETGVTQSPTHLIKTRGQQVTLRCSSQSGHNTVSWYQQALGQGPQFIFQYYREEENGRGNFPPRFSGLQFPNYSSELNVNALELDDSALYLCASSSKGGERESPYEQYFGPGTRLTVT.

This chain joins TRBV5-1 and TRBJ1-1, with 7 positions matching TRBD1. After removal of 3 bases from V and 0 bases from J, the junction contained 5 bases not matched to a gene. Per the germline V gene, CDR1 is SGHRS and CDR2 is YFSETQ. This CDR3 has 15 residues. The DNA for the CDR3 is TGCGCCAGCAGCTCAGGGGGAAGTATGAACACTGAAGCTTTCTTT. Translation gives CASSSGGSMNTEAFF.

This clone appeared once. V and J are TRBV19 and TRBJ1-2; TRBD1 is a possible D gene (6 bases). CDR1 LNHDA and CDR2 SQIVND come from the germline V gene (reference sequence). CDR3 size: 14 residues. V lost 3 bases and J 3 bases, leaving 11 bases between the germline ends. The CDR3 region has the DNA TGTGCCAGTAGTATGCGGGGGGCCCACTATGGCTACACCTTC. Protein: CASSMRGAHYGYTF.

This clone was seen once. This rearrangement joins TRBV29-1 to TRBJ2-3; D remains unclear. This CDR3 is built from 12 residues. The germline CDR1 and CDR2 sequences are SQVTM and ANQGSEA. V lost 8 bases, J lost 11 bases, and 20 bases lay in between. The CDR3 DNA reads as TGCAGCCCGATCGTGTCAGGCGTGGGGCAGTATTTT. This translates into CSPIVSGVGQYF.

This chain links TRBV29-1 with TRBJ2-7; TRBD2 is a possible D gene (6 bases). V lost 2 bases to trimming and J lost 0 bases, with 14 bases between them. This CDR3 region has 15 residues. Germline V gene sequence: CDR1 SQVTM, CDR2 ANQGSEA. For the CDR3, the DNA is TGCAGCGTTGAACTCTGGGAGGACAACTCCTACGAGCAGTACTTC. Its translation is CSVELWEDNSYEQYF.

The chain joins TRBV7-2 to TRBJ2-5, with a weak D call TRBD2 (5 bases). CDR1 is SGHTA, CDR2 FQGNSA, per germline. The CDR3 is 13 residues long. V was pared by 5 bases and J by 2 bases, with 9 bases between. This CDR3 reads CASSPDLQETQYF. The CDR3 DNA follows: TGTGCCAGCAGCCCGGACTTACAAGAGACCCAGTACTTC.

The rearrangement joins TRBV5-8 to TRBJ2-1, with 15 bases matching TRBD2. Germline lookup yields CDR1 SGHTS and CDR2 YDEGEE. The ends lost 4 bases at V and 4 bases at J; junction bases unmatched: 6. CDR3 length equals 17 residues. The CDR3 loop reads CASSLGLAGGIYNEQFF. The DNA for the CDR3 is TGTGCCAGCAGCCTAGGACTAGCGGGGGGGATATACAATGAGCAGTTCTTC.

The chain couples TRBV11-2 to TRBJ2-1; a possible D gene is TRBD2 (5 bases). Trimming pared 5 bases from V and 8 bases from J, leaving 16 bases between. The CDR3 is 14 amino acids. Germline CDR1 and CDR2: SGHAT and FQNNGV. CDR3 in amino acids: CASSPATRWDEQFF. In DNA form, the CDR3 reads TGTGCCAGCAGCCCTGCAACTAGGTGGGATGAGCAGTTCTTC.

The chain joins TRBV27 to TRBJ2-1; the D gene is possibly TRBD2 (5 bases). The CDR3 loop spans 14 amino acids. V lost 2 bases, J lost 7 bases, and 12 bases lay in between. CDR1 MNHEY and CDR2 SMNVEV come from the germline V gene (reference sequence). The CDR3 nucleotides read TGTGCCAGCAGTTTAACCTCTCGGGGAAATGAGCAGTTCTTC. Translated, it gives CASSLTSRGNEQFF.

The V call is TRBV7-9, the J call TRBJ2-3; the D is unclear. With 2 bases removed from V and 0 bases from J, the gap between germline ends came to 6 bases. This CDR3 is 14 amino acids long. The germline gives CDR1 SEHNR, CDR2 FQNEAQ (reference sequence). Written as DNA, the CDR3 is TGTGCCAGCAGCTTAACGGCAAGCACAGATACGCAGTATTTT. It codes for CASSLTASTDTQYF.

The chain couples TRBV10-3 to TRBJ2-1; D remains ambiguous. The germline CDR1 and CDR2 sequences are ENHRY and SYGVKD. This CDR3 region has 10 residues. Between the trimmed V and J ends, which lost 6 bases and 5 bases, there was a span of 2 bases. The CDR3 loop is CAIRDNEQFF. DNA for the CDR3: TGTGCCATCAGGGACAATGAGCAGTTCTTC.

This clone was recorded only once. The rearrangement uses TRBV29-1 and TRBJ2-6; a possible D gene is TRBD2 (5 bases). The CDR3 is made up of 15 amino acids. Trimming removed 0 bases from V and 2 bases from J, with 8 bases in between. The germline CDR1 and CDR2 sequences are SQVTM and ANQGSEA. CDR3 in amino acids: CSVEDDGAGANVLTF. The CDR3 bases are TGCAGCGTTGAAGACGACGGGGCTGGGGCCAACGTCCTGACTTTC.

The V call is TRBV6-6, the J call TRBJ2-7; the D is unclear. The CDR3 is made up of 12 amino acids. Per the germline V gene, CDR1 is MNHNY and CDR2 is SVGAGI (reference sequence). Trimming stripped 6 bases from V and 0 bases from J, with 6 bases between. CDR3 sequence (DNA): TGTGCCAGCAGAGAGAGCTCCTACGAGCAGTACTTC. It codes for CASRESSYEQYF.

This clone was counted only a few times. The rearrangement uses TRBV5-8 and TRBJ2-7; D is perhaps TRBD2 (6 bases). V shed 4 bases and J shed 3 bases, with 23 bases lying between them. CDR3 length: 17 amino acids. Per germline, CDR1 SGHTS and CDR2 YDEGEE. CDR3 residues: CASSAAFSGGAIYEQYF. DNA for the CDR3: TGTGCCAGCAGCGCCGCGTTTAGTGGCGGGGCCATCTACGAGCAGTACTTC.

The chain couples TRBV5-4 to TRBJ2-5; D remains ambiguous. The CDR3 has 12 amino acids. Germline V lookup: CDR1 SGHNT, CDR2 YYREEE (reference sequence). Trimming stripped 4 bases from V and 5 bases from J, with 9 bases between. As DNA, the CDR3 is TGTGCCAGCAGCCGGTCGGAGGAGACCCAGTACTTC. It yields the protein CASSRSEETQYF.

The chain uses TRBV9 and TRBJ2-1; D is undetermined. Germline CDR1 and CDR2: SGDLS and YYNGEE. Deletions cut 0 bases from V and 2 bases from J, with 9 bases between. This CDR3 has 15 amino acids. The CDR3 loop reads CASSVEFSAYNEQFF. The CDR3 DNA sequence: TGTGCCAGCAGCGTAGAGTTTTCTGCCTACAATGAGCAGTTCTTC.

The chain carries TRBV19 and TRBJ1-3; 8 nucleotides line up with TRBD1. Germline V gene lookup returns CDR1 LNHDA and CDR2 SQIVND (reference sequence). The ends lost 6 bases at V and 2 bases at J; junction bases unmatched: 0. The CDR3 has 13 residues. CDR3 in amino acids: CASRQGAGNTIYF. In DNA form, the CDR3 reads TGTGCCAGTAGACAGGGGGCTGGAAACACCATATATTTT.

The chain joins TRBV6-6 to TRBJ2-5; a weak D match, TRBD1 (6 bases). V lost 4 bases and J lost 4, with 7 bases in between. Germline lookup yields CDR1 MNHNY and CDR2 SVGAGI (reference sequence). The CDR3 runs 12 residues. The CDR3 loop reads CASSSQGETQYF. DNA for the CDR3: TGTGCCAGCAGTTCACAGGGAGAGACCCAGTACTTC.

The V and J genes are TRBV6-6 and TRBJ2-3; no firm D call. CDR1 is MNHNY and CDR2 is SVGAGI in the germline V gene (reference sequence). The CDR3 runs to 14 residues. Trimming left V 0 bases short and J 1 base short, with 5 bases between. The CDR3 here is CASSYSPRTDTQYF. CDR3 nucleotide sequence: TGTGCCAGCAGTTACTCGCCGCGCACAGATACGCAGTATTTT.

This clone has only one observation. CDR3 amino acids: CASSYRTGGYEQYF. In DNA, the CDR3 is TGTGCCAGCAGTTATAGGACAGGGGGGTACGAGCAGTACTTC. This sequence joins TRBV6-6 and TRBJ2-7, with 10 positions matching TRBD1. V gave up 3 bases and J gave up 4 bases; unmatched junction bases: 3. CDR1 is MNHNY, CDR2 SVGAGI, per germline (reference sequence). The CDR3 has 14 amino acids.

CDR3 coding DNA: TGTGCCAGCAGTGCGACAGGGATTACTAATGAAAAACTGTTTTTT. Translation: CASSATGITNEKLFF. The chain carries TRBV2 and TRBJ1-4, with 7 bases identical to TRBD1. There are 15 residues in the CDR3. Germline CDR1 SNHLY, CDR2 FYNNEI. V lost 4 bases to trimming and J lost 2 bases; unmatched junction nucleotides: 4.

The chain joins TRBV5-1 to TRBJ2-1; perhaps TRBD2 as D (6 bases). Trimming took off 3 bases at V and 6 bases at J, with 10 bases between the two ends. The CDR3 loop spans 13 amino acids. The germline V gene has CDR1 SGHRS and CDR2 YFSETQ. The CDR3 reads CASSWVGGNEQFF. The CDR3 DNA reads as TGCGCCAGCAGCTGGGTCGGGGGCAATGAGCAGTTCTTC.